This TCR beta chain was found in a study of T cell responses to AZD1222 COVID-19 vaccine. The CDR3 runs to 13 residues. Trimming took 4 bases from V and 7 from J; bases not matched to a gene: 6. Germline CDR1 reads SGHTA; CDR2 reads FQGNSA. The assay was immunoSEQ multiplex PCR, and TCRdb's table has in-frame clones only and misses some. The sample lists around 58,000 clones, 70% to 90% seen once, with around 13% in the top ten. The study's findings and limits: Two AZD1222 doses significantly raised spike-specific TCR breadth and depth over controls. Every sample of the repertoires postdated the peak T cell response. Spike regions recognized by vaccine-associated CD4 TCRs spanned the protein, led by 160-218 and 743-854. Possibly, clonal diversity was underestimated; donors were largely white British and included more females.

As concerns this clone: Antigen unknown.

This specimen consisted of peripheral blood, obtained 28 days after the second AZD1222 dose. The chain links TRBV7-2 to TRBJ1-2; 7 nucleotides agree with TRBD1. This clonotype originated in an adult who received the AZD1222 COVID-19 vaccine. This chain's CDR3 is CASSSDRLGGYTF. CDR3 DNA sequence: TGTGCCAGCAGCTCGGACAGGTTGGGTGGCTACACCTTC.